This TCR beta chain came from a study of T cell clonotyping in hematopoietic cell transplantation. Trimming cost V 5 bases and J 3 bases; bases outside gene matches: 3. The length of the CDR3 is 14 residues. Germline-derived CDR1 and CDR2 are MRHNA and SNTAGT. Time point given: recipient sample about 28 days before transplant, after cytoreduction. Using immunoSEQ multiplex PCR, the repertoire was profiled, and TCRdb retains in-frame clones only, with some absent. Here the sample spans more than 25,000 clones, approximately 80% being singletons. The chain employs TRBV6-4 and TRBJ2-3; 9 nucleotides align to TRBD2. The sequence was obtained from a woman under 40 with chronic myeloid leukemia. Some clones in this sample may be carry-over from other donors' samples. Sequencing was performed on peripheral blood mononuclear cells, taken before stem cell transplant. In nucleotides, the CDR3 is TGTGCCAGCAGTTCTAGCGGGGAGACAGATACGCAGTATTTT. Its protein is CASSSSGETDTQYF.